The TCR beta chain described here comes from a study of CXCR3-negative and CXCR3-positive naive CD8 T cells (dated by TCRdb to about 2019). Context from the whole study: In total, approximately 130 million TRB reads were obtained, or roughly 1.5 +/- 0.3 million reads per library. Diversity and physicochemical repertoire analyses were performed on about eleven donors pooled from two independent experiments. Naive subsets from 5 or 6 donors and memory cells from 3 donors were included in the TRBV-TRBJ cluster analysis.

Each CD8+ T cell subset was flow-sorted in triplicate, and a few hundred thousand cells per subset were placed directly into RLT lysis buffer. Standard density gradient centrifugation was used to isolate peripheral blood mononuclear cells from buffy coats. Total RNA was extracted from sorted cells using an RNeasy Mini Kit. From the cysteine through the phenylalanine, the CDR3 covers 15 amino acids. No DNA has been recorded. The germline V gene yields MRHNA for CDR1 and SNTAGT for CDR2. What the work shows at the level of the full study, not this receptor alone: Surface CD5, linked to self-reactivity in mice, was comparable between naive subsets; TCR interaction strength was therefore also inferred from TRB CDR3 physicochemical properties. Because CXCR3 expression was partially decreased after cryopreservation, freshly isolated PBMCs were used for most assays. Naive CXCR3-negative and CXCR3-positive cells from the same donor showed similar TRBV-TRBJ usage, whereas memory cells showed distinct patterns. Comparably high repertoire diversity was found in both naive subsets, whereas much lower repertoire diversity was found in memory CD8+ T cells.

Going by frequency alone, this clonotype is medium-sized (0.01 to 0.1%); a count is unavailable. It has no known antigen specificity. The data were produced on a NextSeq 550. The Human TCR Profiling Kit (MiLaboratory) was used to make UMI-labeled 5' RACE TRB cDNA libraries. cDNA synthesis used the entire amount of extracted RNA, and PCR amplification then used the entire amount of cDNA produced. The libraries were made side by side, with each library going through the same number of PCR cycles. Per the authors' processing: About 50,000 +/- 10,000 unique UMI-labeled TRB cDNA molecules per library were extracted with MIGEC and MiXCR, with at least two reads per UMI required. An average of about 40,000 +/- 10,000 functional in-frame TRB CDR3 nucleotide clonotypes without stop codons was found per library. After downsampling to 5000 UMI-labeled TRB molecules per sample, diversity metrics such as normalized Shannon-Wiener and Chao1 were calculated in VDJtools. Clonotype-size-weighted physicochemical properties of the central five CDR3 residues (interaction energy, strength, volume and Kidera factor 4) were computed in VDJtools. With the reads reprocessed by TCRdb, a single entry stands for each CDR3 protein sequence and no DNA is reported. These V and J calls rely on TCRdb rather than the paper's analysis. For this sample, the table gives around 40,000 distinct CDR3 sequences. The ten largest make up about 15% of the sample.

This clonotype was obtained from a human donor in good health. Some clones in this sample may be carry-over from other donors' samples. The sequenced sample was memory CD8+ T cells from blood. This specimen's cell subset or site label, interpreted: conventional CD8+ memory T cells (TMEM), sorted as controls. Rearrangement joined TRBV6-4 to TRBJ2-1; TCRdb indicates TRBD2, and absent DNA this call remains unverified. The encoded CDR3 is CASSPGTSGGNEQFF.